The present entry profiles one T cell receptor (beta chain) with its context. The antigen is undetermined. This entry is derived from a study of shared clonotypes between healthy human individuals. Recent vaccinations or acute infections were absent in the healthy HIV-negative adult donors. Germline V gene lookup returns CDR1 MDHEN and CDR2 SYDVKM. Trimming took 8 bases from V and 15 from J; bases not matched to a gene: 13. The CDR3 runs to 12 residues. General observations from the study: The study generally estimated greater richness for naive than memory subsets.

Sequenced by immunoSEQ multiplex PCR; TCRdb stores in-frame clones only, minus some. The data contain over a million clones, 98% of them singletons. The V and J genes are TRBV28 and TRBJ2-3; TRBD2 matches at 8 bases. The sample was naive CD4+ T cells sorted from blood. As for subset: CD45RA+ positively selected. The receptor was isolated from a man aged 25-45 years in good health. The CDR3: CASSNAGGISYF. As DNA, the CDR3 is TGTGCCAGCTCAAACGCGGGAGGAATCTCTTATTTT.